The sequence of this T cell receptor (beta chain) was determined in a study of T cell repertoires in cytomegalovirus infection. Study overall: Use of recently identified HLA-C-restricted and well-studied HLA-B-restricted CMV epitopes was part of the study. Public TCR beta signatures marked donors with CMV infection and the matching HLA. Study-wide findings and caveats: There were carriers of CMV plus the relevant HLA, and cumulative public TCR beta family frequency identified them. HLA-C-restricted CMV clonotypes gave the most frequent clonotype in two of eight donors.

Each CDR3 protein gets one entry after TCRdb re-called the reads with MiXCR. The sample contains approximately 590,000 distinct CDR3 sequences, 40% of which appear only once. The CDR3 length is 14 residues. Germline V CDR1 and CDR2: MNHEY, SVGEGT. Trimming shortened V by 5 bases and J by 5 bases, and 14 bases separated the two germline ends. Of note for this clonotype: Antigen specificity is unknown.

The rearrangement joins TRBV6-2 or TRBV6-3 to TRBJ2-3; D unclear. The sequencing here drew on cultured PBMCs, taken from culture after CMV antigen stimulation. The sequence was collected from a human donor in good health (CMV status not recorded). Some clones in this sample may be carry-over from other donors' samples. Here the CDR3 reads CASSETTSGDTQYF. CDR3 DNA sequence: TGTGCCAGCAGTGAGACAACCTCGGGAGATACGCAGTATTTT.